The present T cell receptor (beta chain) was sequenced within a study of blood T cells in healthy people across ages. The CDR3 length is 14 residues. The germline V gene has CDR1 SGHNT and CDR2 YYREEE (reference sequence). V was clipped by 0 bases and J by 4 bases, with 8 bases between them. The second PCR ran roughly 6 to 11 cycles with a sample-barcoded 5' primer and J-beta primers. Each of the cDNA molecules was tagged by a template-switch adaptor with 12 random nucleotides. TCRdb independently ran MiXCR on the 5' RACE reads; one entry per CDR3 protein. This sample has approximately 830,000 distinct CDR3 sequences, with around 68% found just once.

The TCR was taken from a man aged 25 to 40 in good health. Sequencing was done on a sample of blood. The rearrangement uses TRBV5-4 and TRBJ2-1; D gene uncertain. CDR3 DNA sequence: TGTGCCAGCAGCTTGGTTGGTGAATACAATGAGCAGTTCTTC. It yields the protein CASSLVGEYNEQFF.